Listed below are T cell receptor beta chains from one sample, sequenced in a study of cytomegalovirus exposure and HLA in healthy donors. The repertoire was sequenced with immunoSEQ multiplex PCR; TCRdb's copy has only in-frame clones and lacks some. Here the sample spans roughly 170,000 clones, about four fifths being singletons. Sequencing was performed on PBMCs. The source of these receptors is a woman between 18 and 29 years old in good health and CMV-seropositive. Both conserved end residues are part of each CDR3. D genes are given only for firm matches. Rows give clone size only sometimes, using once, few, many, or a class for an expanded clone.

d_gene: NA
abundance: NA
v_gene: TRBV28
j_gene: TRBJ1-6
CDR3nt: TGTGCCAGCAGTTTTTTCAGGGAAACCTCACCCCTCCACTTT
CDR3aa: CASSFFRETSPLHF

d_gene: NA
abundance: NA
v_gene: TRBV20-1
j_gene: TRBJ1-1
CDR3nt: TGCAGTGCCGTGCGGGCGGAAGCTTTCTTT
CDR3aa: CSAVRAEAFF

d_gene: NA
abundance: once
v_gene: TRBV4-1
j_gene: TRBJ1-3
CDR3nt: TGCGCCAGCAGCCAAGGCAGGGCCTTCTCTGGAAACACCATATATTTT
CDR3aa: CASSQGRAFSGNTIYF

d_gene: NA
abundance: NA
v_gene: TRBV4-1
j_gene: TRBJ2-7
CDR3nt: TGCGCCAGCAGCCAAGCGGCTGGGAGCTCCTACGAGCAGTACTTC
CDR3aa: CASSQAAGSSYEQYF

d_gene: TRBD2
abundance: NA
v_gene: TRBV6-7
j_gene: TRBJ2-3
CDR3nt: TGTGCCAGCAGTCCCCTACAGCGGGGGGCCAGCACAGATACGCAGTATTTT
CDR3aa: CASSPLQRGASTDTQYF

d_gene: NA
abundance: NA
v_gene: TRBV9
j_gene: TRBJ2-7
CDR3nt: TGTGCCAGCAGCGTAAGAGGGGGCTCCTACGAGCAGTACTTC
CDR3aa: CASSVRGGSYEQYF

d_gene: NA
abundance: NA
v_gene: TRBV5-1
j_gene: TRBJ1-1
CDR3nt: TGCGCCAGCAGCCCTACCACCAGACAGCGCACTGAAGCTTTCTTT
CDR3aa: CASSPTTRQRTEAFF

d_gene: TRBD2
abundance: NA
v_gene: TRBV27
j_gene: TRBJ2-3
CDR3nt: TGTGCCAGCAGGTCCGGGAGGGCAGATACGCAGTATTTT
CDR3aa: CASRSGRADTQYF

d_gene: NA
abundance: NA
v_gene: TRBV6-1
j_gene: TRBJ2-3
CDR3nt: TGTGCCAGCACTTCGCTAGGTAGCACAGATACGCAGTATTTT
CDR3aa: CASTSLGSTDTQYF

d_gene: NA
abundance: NA
v_gene: TRBV10-3
j_gene: TRBJ2-3
CDR3nt: TGTGCCAGCGGCACAGATACGCAGTATTTT
CDR3aa: CASGTDTQYF

d_gene: NA
abundance: NA
v_gene: TRBV5-4
j_gene: TRBJ2-2
CDR3nt: TGTGCCAGCAGCTTGGATCCGGCCGGGGAGCTGTTTTTT
CDR3aa: CASSLDPAGELFF

d_gene: NA
abundance: NA
v_gene: TRBV5-1
j_gene: TRBJ1-2
CDR3nt: TGCGCCAGCAGTGCGGGGCCCGATATCTATGGCTACACCTTC
CDR3aa: CASSAGPDIYGYTF

d_gene: NA
abundance: NA
v_gene: TRBV27
j_gene: TRBJ2-2
CDR3nt: TGTGCCAGCAGTCAATCCTCGACGGGGGAAATAATCGGGGAGCTGTTTTTT
CDR3aa: CASSQSSTGEIIGELFF

d_gene: NA
abundance: NA
v_gene: TRBV7-7
j_gene: TRBJ2-1
CDR3nt: TGTGCCAGCAGCGAAAGGACAGCAACCTACAATGAGCAGTTCTTC
CDR3aa: CASSERTATYNEQFF

d_gene: NA
abundance: NA
v_gene: TRBV15
j_gene: TRBJ1-5
CDR3nt: TGTGCCACCAGCAGAGATTTTGCGGGGGGGGTTTCCCAGCATTTT
CDR3aa: CATSRDFAGGVSQHF

d_gene: NA
abundance: NA
v_gene: TRBV2
j_gene: TRBJ2-2
CDR3nt: TGTGCCAGCAGTGTGACCAGTAGCCGCGCGGAGCTGTTTTTT
CDR3aa: CASSVTSSRAELFF

d_gene: NA
abundance: NA
v_gene: TRBV7-3
j_gene: TRBJ2-1
CDR3nt: TGTGCCAGCTCTAGCCCTACCCGGCCCAATGAGCAGTTCTTC
CDR3aa: CASSSPTRPNEQFF

d_gene: NA
abundance: few
v_gene: TRBV19
j_gene: TRBJ2-7
CDR3nt: TGTGCCAGTGGGCTCCCGGGGGAGCAGTACTTC
CDR3aa: CASGLPGEQYF

d_gene: NA
abundance: NA
v_gene: TRBV7-9
j_gene: TRBJ2-3
CDR3nt: TGTGCCAGCAGCGTAGCCCGTGAGGTAGATACGCAGTATTTT
CDR3aa: CASSVAREVDTQYF

d_gene: NA
abundance: few
v_gene: TRBV6-6
j_gene: TRBJ1-3
CDR3nt: TGTGCCAGCAACCGCGGGGGGTCTTCTGGAAACACCATATATTTT
CDR3aa: CASNRGGSSGNTIYF

d_gene: TRBD2
abundance: NA
v_gene: TRBV4-3
j_gene: TRBJ2-3
CDR3nt: TGCGCCAGCAGCCAATATTACGGGACTAGCGGGCCAGATACGCAGTATTTT
CDR3aa: CASSQYYGTSGPDTQYF

d_gene: TRBD1
abundance: NA
v_gene: TRBV10-3
j_gene: TRBJ1-5
CDR3nt: TGTGCCATCGGGGGGGACAGGGCCAGCAATCAGCCCCAGCATTTT
CDR3aa: CAIGGDRASNQPQHF

d_gene: NA
abundance: NA
v_gene: TRBV18
j_gene: TRBJ2-7
CDR3nt: TGTGCCAGCTCACCAAGATCCACTAGCCTCTCCGAGCAGTACTTC
CDR3aa: CASSPRSTSLSEQYF

d_gene: TRBD1
abundance: NA
v_gene: TRBV7-2
j_gene: TRBJ2-7
CDR3nt: TGTGCCAGCAGCCTCCCGGGACAGGGTAAATACGAGCAGTACTTC
CDR3aa: CASSLPGQGKYEQYF